These 24 T cell receptor beta chains came from one sample sequenced in a study of blood T cell repertoires in COVID-19. The data were produced by immunoSEQ multiplex PCR, yet TCRdb's version contains in-frame clones alone and is incomplete. The sample holds about 130,000 clones, 75% to 90% seen once. Sequenced: PBMCs or T cells enriched from blood (not recorded which). The receptors were sampled from a woman between 45 and 60 years old who had recovered from COVID-19.

J is TRBJ2-7 and V is TRBV6-5; 9 bases agree with TRBD1. V dropped 3 bases and J dropped 4; count of bases not matched to a gene: 10. The V gene's germline CDR1 is MNHEY and CDR2 SVGAGI. This CDR3 is built from 16 residues. The CDR3, as DNA: TGTGCCAGCAGTTATTCTACAGGGGGCACTTATTACGAGCAGTACTTC. It codes for CASSYSTGGTYYEQYF.

The rearrangement links TRBV25-1 to TRBJ1-1, with 8 bases aligning to TRBD1. This CDR3 contains 14 residues. V shed 5 bases and J 0 bases; nucleotides not matched to a gene: 2. Germline V CDR1 and CDR2: MGHDK, SYGVNS. The CDR3 here is CASSTDRVNTEAFF. CDR3 coding DNA: TGTGCCAGCAGTACGGACAGGGTGAACACTGAAGCTTTCTTT. Using reference TRBV25-1 and TRBJ1-1 for the parts outside the CDR3, the full variable domain is EADIYQTPRYLVIGTGKKITLECSQTMGHDKMYWYQQDPGMELHLIHYSYGVNSTEKGDLSSESTVSRIRTEHFPLTLESARPSHTSQYLCASSTDRVNTEAFFGQGTRLTVV.

The gene calls are TRBV4-3 and TRBJ2-7; no clear D. Germline CDR1 and CDR2: LGHNA and YSLEER. V lost 0 bases and J lost 2, with 14 bases in between. The CDR3 is 16 residues long. The CDR3 loop reads CASSQEAHADTYEQYF. The CDR3, as DNA: TGCGCCAGCAGCCAAGAAGCCCACGCCGACACCTACGAGCAGTACTTC.

This clone was counted only a few times. Other DNA sequences from this sample encode an identical CDR3 as well. The V call is TRBV3-1 (or the pseudogene TRBV3-2), the J call TRBJ2-7; no clear D. The CDR3 runs 11 residues. V lost 1 base, J lost 4 bases, and 2 bases lay in between. Germline V gene data show CDR1 as LGHDT and CDR2 as YNNKEL (reference sequence). CDR3 in amino acids: CASSQAYEQYF. Here the CDR3 DNA reads TGTGCCAGCAGCCAAGCATACGAGCAGTACTTC.

This chain links TRBV6-2 or TRBV6-3 with TRBJ2-7; no firm D call. CDR3 length equals 15 residues. Germline CDR1 and CDR2: MNHEY and SVGEGT. V lost 1 base, J lost 1 base, and 11 bases lay in between. The CDR3 here is CASSYWALQSYEQYF. The CDR3 DNA reads as TGTGCCAGCAGTTACTGGGCACTTCAGTCCTACGAGCAGTACTTC.

This clone was detected only a few times. J is TRBJ1-1 and V is TRBV29-1; 9 bases line up with TRBD1. The CDR3 consists of 13 residues. Germline V gene lookup returns CDR1 SQVTM and CDR2 ANQGSEA. The V segment lost 7 bases and the J segment 3 bases; nucleotides outside the gene matches: 6. CDR3 sequence: CSARQGGDTEAFF. The CDR3 DNA is TGCAGCGCTAGACAGGGGGGGGACACTGAAGCTTTCTTT.

The J gene is TRBJ2-7, the V gene TRBV6-5; perhaps TRBD2 as D (5 bases). The CDR3 sequence is 16 residues long. Trimming cost V 0 bases and J 5 bases, with 17 bases left between them. Germline CDR1 reads MNHEY; CDR2 reads SVGAGI. CDR3: CASSYSTISAGHEQYF. The CDR3 nucleotides read TGTGCCAGCAGTTACTCGACTATCTCGGCCGGCCACGAGCAGTACTTC.

The rearrangement links TRBV7-9 to TRBJ2-7; 7 nucleotides align to TRBD1. The CDR3 has 14 amino acids. Losses at the gene ends were 0 bases for V and 3 bases for J; bases not matched to a gene: 2. Per germline, CDR1 SEHNR and CDR2 FQNEAQ (reference sequence). The CDR3 protein is CASSLADRDYEQYF. CDR3 nucleotide sequence: TGTGCCAGCAGCTTAGCCGACAGGGACTACGAGCAGTACTTC. Variable domain in full (rest from reference TRBV7-9 and TRBJ2-7): DTGVSQNPRHKITKRGQNVTFRCDPISEHNRLYWYRQTLGQGPEFLTYFQNEAQLEKSRLLSDRFSAERPKGSFSTLEIQRTEQGDSAMYLCASSLADRDYEQYFGPGTRLTVT.

The V and J genes are TRBV11-3 and TRBJ2-3; D uncertain. CDR1 SGHNT and CDR2 YENEEA come from the germline V gene. The CDR3 covers 11 residues. The V end was cut by 5 bases, the J end by 6 bases, with 6 bases between. The CDR3 region is CASSTADTQYF. CDR3 nucleotides: TGTGCCAGCAGCACTGCCGATACGCAGTATTTT.

This clone came up once. The chain carries TRBV7-2 and TRBJ1-5; tentatively, D is TRBD1 (5 bases). The germline V gene encodes CDR1 SGHTA and CDR2 FQGNSA. The ends were cut back, 2 bases at V and 0 bases at J, with 8 bases in the middle. The CDR3 is made up of 15 amino acids. In nucleotides, the CDR3 is TGTGCCAGCAGCTTATGGGGGGATAGCAATCAGCCCCAGCATTTT. Translated, it gives CASSLWGDSNQPQHF.

The chain links TRBV19 to TRBJ2-3; TRBD1 matches 8 bases. The germline gives CDR1 LNHDA, CDR2 SQIVND (reference sequence). V gave up 3 bases and J gave up 5 bases; unmatched junction bases: 10. This CDR3 is built from 16 residues. This CDR3 reads CASSMRAGGKVDTQYF. DNA of the CDR3: TGTGCCAGTAGTATGCGGGCAGGGGGCAAGGTAGATACGCAGTATTTT.

The V gene is TRBV11-2, the J gene TRBJ1-5; weak D call: TRBD1 (6 bases). V lost 6 bases and J 5 bases, leaving 17 bases between the germline ends. This CDR3 contains 15 residues. Germline CDR1 and CDR2: SGHAT and FQNNGV. CDR3: CASSPGGPGYQPQHF. As DNA, the CDR3 is TGTGCCAGCAGTCCGGGGGGGCCTGGGTATCAGCCCCAGCATTTT.

The chain is built from TRBV10-1 and TRBJ2-3; D gene uncertain. The CDR3 contains 13 residues. V shed 6 bases and J shed 6 bases, with 13 bases lying between them. Germline assignment: CDR1 WNHNN and CDR2 SYGVQD (reference sequence). CDR3 in DNA: TGCGCCAGCAGCTCTAGTTTCTCGGATACGCAGTATTTT. It translates to CASSSSFSDTQYF.

V usage is TRBV13 and J usage is TRBJ1-3; D call uncertain. Germline V CDR1 and CDR2: PRHDT, FYEKMQ (reference sequence). The CDR3 runs 14 residues. V was trimmed by 5 bases and J by 4 bases, leaving 12 bases between them. CDR3: CASSIRVAGNTIYF. The CDR3 DNA follows: TGTGCCAGCAGCATTCGGGTAGCCGGAAACACCATATATTTT.

The rearrangement joins TRBV13 to TRBJ2-1; no clear D gene. Germline CDR1 is PRHDT and CDR2 is FYEKMQ (reference sequence). Between the trimmed V and J ends, which lost 5 bases and 5 bases, there was a span of 7 bases. The length of the CDR3 is 12 residues. CDR3 DNA: TGTGCCAGCAGCCCCCAGGACAATGAGCAGTTCTTC. It codes for CASSPQDNEQFF.

The gene calls are TRBV6-2 or TRBV6-3 and TRBJ2-1; 7 nucleotides agree with TRBD2. V lost 6 bases, J lost 8 bases, and 7 bases stayed unmatched. This CDR3 has 13 amino acids. Per germline, CDR1 MNHEY and CDR2 SVGEGT. CDR3 loop: CASSRLARDEQFF. The DNA of the CDR3 is TGTGCCAGCAGCCGACTAGCTCGTGATGAGCAGTTCTTC.

The chain joins TRBV27 to TRBJ2-1, with 8 positions matching TRBD2. The CDR3 is 15 residues long. The V segment lost 4 bases and the J segment 6 bases; nucleotides outside the gene matches: 8. The germline CDR1 and CDR2 sequences are MNHEY and SMNVEV (reference sequence). DNA for the CDR3: TGTGCCAGCAGTTCCCCGGGGGGGCCTTTCAATGAGCAGTTCTTC. Translation: CASSSPGGPFNEQFF.

V usage is TRBV6-6 and J usage is TRBJ1-6; no definite D call. Germline lookup yields CDR1 MNHNY and CDR2 SVGAGI (reference sequence). This CDR3 has 20 residues. The V gene lost 5 bases and the J gene lost 0 bases, with 23 bases spanning the gap. CDR3 in amino acids: CASSHRFGPYYRSYNSPLHF. CDR3 bases: TGTGCCAGCAGTCACCGTTTTGGCCCTTACTACCGCTCCTATAATTCACCCCTCCACTTT.

This chain connects TRBV2 to TRBJ2-7; D might be TRBD1 (6 bases). The germline CDR1 and CDR2 sequences are SNHLY and FYNNEI. The CDR3 is made up of 13 amino acids. Deletions cut 7 bases from V and 2 bases from J, with 12 bases between. The CDR3 here is CASKEGEAYEQYF. For the CDR3, the DNA is TGTGCCAGCAAAGAGGGGGAAGCCTACGAGCAGTACTTC.

The chain joins TRBV6-5 to TRBJ2-3, with D perhaps TRBD2 (7 bases). Germline CDR1 MNHEY, CDR2 SVGAGI. The V and J ends lost 6 bases and 3 bases respectively, with 16 bases between them. This CDR3 region has 15 residues. The CDR3 DNA reads TGTGCCAGCAGAGGAGGGGGGGCCGGGACAGATACGCAGTATTTT. Its translation: CASRGGGAGTDTQYF.

This clone was recorded a few times. V and J are TRBV25-1 and TRBJ2-2; TRBD1 aligns across 8 bases. The V segment lost 3 bases and the J segment 5 bases; nucleotides outside the gene matches: 8. In germline, CDR1 is MGHDK, CDR2 SYGVNS. The CDR3 is 16 residues long. Here the CDR3 DNA reads TGTGCCAGCAGTGATGAGCGCAGGGGGCGAACCGGGGAGCTGTTTTTT. The encoded protein is CASSDERRGRTGELFF.

The chain recombines TRBV6-1 with TRBJ2-6; maybe TRBD2 (5 bases). Trimming stripped 3 bases from V and 4 bases from J, with 10 bases between. The CDR3 is 15 residues long. CDR1 is MNHNS and CDR2 is SASEGT in the germline V gene. CDR3 sequence reads: CASSDAGVGANVLTF. The CDR3, as DNA: TGTGCCAGCAGTGATGCCGGGGTAGGGGCCAACGTCCTGACTTTC.

The chain has TRBV6-5 and TRBJ1-2; possible D gene TRBD1, 6 bases. This CDR3 spans 13 amino acids. V was cut by 6 bases and J by 4 bases, with 12 bases left in between. Per germline, CDR1 MNHEY and CDR2 SVGAGI. The DNA for the CDR3 is TGTGCCAGCAGGACAGGCGGGCTCTATGGCTACACCTTC. This codes for CASRTGGLYGYTF.

This rearrangement joins TRBV5-5 to TRBJ2-4; 9 positions match TRBD1. The V and J ends lost 4 bases and 9 bases, in that order; junction bases with no gene match: 11. This CDR3 region has 15 residues. Germline CDR1 and CDR2: SGHKS and YYEKEE (reference sequence). CDR3 amino acids: CASSQTGGLPGIQYF. Written as DNA, the CDR3 is TGTGCCAGCAGCCAAACAGGGGGCCTACCGGGCATTCAGTACTTC.